This TCR beta chain was documented in a study of T-cell reconstitution after alpha-beta-depleted transplantation in children (dated by TCRdb to 2016 to 2017). Notes on the research overall: Using TCR repertoire profiling, the study followed T-cell immune reconstitution in a quantitative way in children after TCRalphabeta/CD19-depleted allogeneic hematopoietic cell transplantation. Study-wide findings and limitations: In some patients, the high TCRbeta diversity seen at day 60 was put down to recipient T cells and intrathymic progenitors that had survived conditioning. Over the following months the frequencies of hyperexpanded clones went down, and after one year T-cell counts and TCRbeta diversity were mostly credited to newly produced T cells. The apparently early alphabetaT-cell count recovery about two months after transplant was reportedly dependent on only several hundred rapidly expanded clones derived from non-depleted graft cells.

Libraries came from PCR. TCRdb lists the instrument as Illumina HiSeq 2500. TCR library preparation used molecular barcoding, with unique molecular identifiers applied to normalize quantification of the TCRbeta repertoire. Using fastp trimming at Q25 and MiXCR clonotype assembly, TCRdb reanalyzed the public sequencing data and kept in-frame beta chains. Records with the same CDR3 protein are collapsed into one entry carrying the most frequent genes and DNA. This sample gives approximately 230,000 distinct CDR3 sequences in total; 20% to 30% of them show up just once. In total, the top ten clones hold around 4.8% of the sample. The CDR3 contains 13 residues, cysteine and phenylalanine counted. Left in the record is the CDR3 DNA by itself, 39 bases read in frame from the first base. Reading the germline V gene gives CDR1 SGHAT and CDR2 FQNNGV. Between the V and J ends, shortened by 2 bases and 5 bases respectively, the junction contains 9 bases.

On this clonotype itself: The antigen it binds to is not known. No base quality information exists; no much larger clone differs at one position.

In light of the paper, this sample's treatment or condition label describes: allogeneic hematopoietic cell transplantation with graft depleted of TCRalphabeta T cells and CD19 B cells. Transplant recipients were children who received TCRalphabeta/CD19-depleted allogeneic hematopoietic cell grafts. Material: PBMCs, mostly from graft donor cells, obtained 360 days after TCRalphabeta/CD19-depleted stem cell transplant. In this chain, TRBV11-2 is recombined with TRBJ2-5; the D gene lacks a confident call. The sequence came from a female patient aged 2 to 10 who had a stem cell transplant for congenital amegakaryocytic thrombocytopenia, so the T cells may come from the graft donor. The CDR3 region reads CASSLFTWETQYF. In nucleotide form, the sequence is TGTGCCAGCAGCTTATTCACGTGGGAGACCCAGTACTTC.